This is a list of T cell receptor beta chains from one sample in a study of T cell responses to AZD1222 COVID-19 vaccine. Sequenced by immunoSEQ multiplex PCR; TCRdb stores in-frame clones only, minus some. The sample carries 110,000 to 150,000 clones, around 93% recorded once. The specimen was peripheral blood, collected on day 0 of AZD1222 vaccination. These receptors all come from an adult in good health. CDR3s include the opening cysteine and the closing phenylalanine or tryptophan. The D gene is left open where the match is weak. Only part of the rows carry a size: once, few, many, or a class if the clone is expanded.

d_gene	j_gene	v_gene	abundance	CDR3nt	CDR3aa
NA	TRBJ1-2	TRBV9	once	TGTGCCAGCAGCGTAGCCGGCTCCCCGGGTGATGGCTACACCTTC	CASSVAGSPGDGYTF
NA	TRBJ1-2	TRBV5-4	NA	TGTGCCAGCAGCTTGGTAACAGCGAGCTATGGCTACACCTTC	CASSLVTASYGYTF
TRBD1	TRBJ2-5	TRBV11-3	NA	TGTGCCAGCAGCTTATGGACAGGGGTTGGGGAGACCCAGTACTTC	CASSLWTGVGETQYF
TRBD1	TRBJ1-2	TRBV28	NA	TGTGCCAGCAGTTTATTCGTTTTCGGACAGGGAGTCGGCTACACCTTC	CASSLFVFGQGVGYTF
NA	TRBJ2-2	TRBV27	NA	TGTGCCAGCAGTTTTGAGGGGGCCGGGGAGCTGTTTTTT	CASSFEGAGELFF
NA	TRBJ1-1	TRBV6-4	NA	TGTGCCAGCAGGGACACACTACGTGGAACTGAAGCTTTCTTT	CASRDTLRGTEAFF
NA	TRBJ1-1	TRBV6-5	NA	TGTGCCAGTTTGAAACAGGAGAACAGGGAAGCTTTCTTT	CASLKQENREAFF
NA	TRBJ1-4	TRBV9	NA	TGTGCCAGCAGCGTAGTCGGGGAGATTAATGAAAAACTGTTTTTT	CASSVVGEINEKLFF
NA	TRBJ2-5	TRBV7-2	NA	TGTGCCAGCAGCTTAGAGCTGGGGAGATCGTTGAGAGAGACCCAGTACTTC	CASSLELGRSLRETQYF
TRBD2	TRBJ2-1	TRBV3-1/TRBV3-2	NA	TGTGCCAGCAGCCGGGAGGGAATTGTCAATGAGCAGTTCTTC	CASSREGIVNEQFF
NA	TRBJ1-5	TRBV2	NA	TGTGCCAGCAGTAGGAATACAGGGTATAATCAGCCCCAGCATTTT	CASSRNTGYNQPQHF
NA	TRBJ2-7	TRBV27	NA	TGTGCCAGCAGTTTACAGGGTTTGAGTTCCTACGAGCAGTACTTC	CASSLQGLSSYEQYF
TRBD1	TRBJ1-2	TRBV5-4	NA	TGTGCCAGCAGACGGCCGGGACAGGGAAGGTCCGGCTACACCTTC	CASRRPGQGRSGYTF
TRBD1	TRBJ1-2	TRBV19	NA	TGTGCCAGTAGTTCCCGGGACAGAAACTATGGCTACACCTTC	CASSSRDRNYGYTF
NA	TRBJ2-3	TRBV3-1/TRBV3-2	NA	TGTGCCAGCAGCCAAAGGGCGGGGCTCACAGATACGCAGTATTTT	CASSQRAGLTDTQYF
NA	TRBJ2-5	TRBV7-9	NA	TGTGCCAGCAGCTTACCGGTGAGGGGTAGAGGAGAGACCCAGTACTTC	CASSLPVRGRGETQYF
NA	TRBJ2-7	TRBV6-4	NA	TGTGCCAGCCGTGGTGTGGCTTGGGCGGAAAATTACTACGAGCAGTACTTC	CASRGVAWAENYYEQYF
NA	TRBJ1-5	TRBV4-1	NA	TGCGCCAGCAGCCTAGGATTGCCTGTTAGCAATCAGCCCCAGCATTTT	CASSLGLPVSNQPQHF
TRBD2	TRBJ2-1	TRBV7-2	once	TGTGCCAGCAGCTTATTTTTGGGCGGGAGCTCCTACAATGAGCAGTTCTTC	CASSLFLGGSSYNEQFF
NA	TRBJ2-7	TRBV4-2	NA	TGTGCCAGCAGCAATAGGAGGGACGTAACCTACGAGCAGTACTTC	CASSNRRDVTYEQYF
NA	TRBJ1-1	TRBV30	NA	TGTGCCTGGAGTGTCGTTCGTAACACTGAAGCTTTCTTT	CAWSVVRNTEAFF
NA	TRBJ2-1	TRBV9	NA	TGTGCCAGCAGCTCACAGGGTCGTGAGCAGTTCTTC	CASSSQGREQFF